This is a list of T cell receptor beta chains from one sample in a study of shared clonotypes between healthy human individuals. Measured with immunoSEQ multiplex PCR; TCRdb has only the in-frame clones, and not every one. The sample holds fewer than 800,000 clones, around 92% seen once. Specimen: naive CD8+ T cells sorted from blood. Receptors originate from a man aged 30-40 years in good health. The CDR3 runs from the conserved cysteine through the conserved F or W. D genes are given only for firm matches. Clone size, where shown, is once, few, many, or a class for clones that have expanded.

D,J,size,V,DNA,CDR3
TRBD1,TRBJ2-7,.,TRBV27,TGTGCCAGCAGTCTCGGGACAGGGAAGTACGAGCAGTACTTC,CASSLGTGKYEQYF
.,TRBJ2-7,.,TRBV28,TGTGCCAGCAGTGGGACGGACTCCTACGAGCAGTACTTC,CASSGTDSYEQYF
TRBD1,TRBJ1-4,.,TRBV28,TGTGCCAGCAGTCCCTTATCTCGGACAGGGGGGTACGTGGCTAATGAAAAACTGTTTTTT,CASSPLSRTGGYVANEKLFF
TRBD2,TRBJ2-7,.,TRBV14,TGTGCCAGCAGCCAAGATCCAGGACTAGCGGCGTACGAGCAGTACTTC,CASSQDPGLAAYEQYF
.,TRBJ1-5,.,TRBV5-1,TGCGCCAGCAGCTTGGAGTCCCCAGAGAATCAGCCCCAGCATTTT,CASSLESPENQPQHF
.,TRBJ1-6,.,TRBV7-9,TGTGCCAGCAGCAAGAGACCCGGGTATAATTCACCCCTCCACTTT,CASSKRPGYNSPLHF
TRBD1,TRBJ1-5,.,TRBV27,TGTGCCAGCAGTTTATCGTCCTACAGGGGGGATCAGCCCCAGCATTTT,CASSLSSYRGDQPQHF
.,TRBJ2-3,.,TRBV28,TGTGCCAGCAGTTTATTAGTGGCGAGGGATACGCAGTATTTT,CASSLLVARDTQYF
TRBD1,TRBJ2-7,.,TRBV5-5,TGTGCCAGCAGCTTGGGGGGACAGGTCTACGAGCAGTACTTC,CASSLGGQVYEQYF
.,TRBJ2-7,.,TRBV4-1,TGCGCCAGCAGCCATCTAGGAGGAGGGACGGCAATCTACGAGCAGTACTTC,CASSHLGGGTAIYEQYF
.,TRBJ2-7,.,TRBV2,TGTGCCAGCAGTGAAAGGGACTCGGATCGCGCGTACGAGCAGTACTTC,CASSERDSDRAYEQYF
TRBD2,TRBJ2-1,.,TRBV11-3,TGTGCCAGCAGCCCCCCGGAGGCGGGAGGGCCGAATGAGCAGTTCTTC,CASSPPEAGGPNEQFF
.,TRBJ1-3,.,TRBV19,TGTGCCAGCGGACACTTATCTGGAAACACCATATATTTT,CASGHLSGNTIYF
.,TRBJ1-3,.,TRBV7-8,TGTGCCAGCAGCTCTCCGGAATCTGGAAACACCATATATTTT,CASSSPESGNTIYF
.,TRBJ2-3,.,TRBV27,TGTGCCAGTGAGCAGGGGTTTGGCACAGATACGCAGTATTTT,CASEQGFGTDTQYF
.,TRBJ1-5,.,TRBV5-5,TGTGCCAGCAGCTTGGCCACCGGGGTCAATCAGCCCCAGCATTTT,CASSLATGVNQPQHF
TRBD1,TRBJ2-1,.,TRBV9,TGTGCCAGCAGCGTATTTCCGCGGCCAGGGGGTGACAATGAGCAGTTCTTC,CASSVFPRPGGDNEQFF
TRBD2,TRBJ2-2,.,TRBV27,TGTGCCAGCAGTCTGCACCGGACAGCGATCCTTAGCGGGAGGGCCGCCGGGGAGCTGTTTTTT,CASSLHRTAILSGRAAGELFF
TRBD2,TRBJ2-5,once,TRBV9,TGTGCCAGCAGCGTAGAGGCTGCGGGGGGGCCCCAAAAAGAGACCCAGTACTTC,CASSVEAAGGPQKETQYF
TRBD1,TRBJ2-1,.,TRBV29-1,TGCAGCGGAACGGCCGGGACAGGGGATGAGCAGTTCTTC,CSGTAGTGDEQFF
TRBD2,TRBJ2-7,.,TRBV6-6,TGTGCCAGCAGTTACTCATTGGCTAGCGGGAACTACGAGCAGTACTTC,CASSYSLASGNYEQYF
TRBD2,TRBJ2-2,.,TRBV28,TGTGCCAGCAGTAAGGGACTAGCGGGAGCTTCGAACACCGGGGAGCTGTTTTTT,CASSKGLAGASNTGELFF
TRBD1,TRBJ2-5,once,TRBV2,TGTGCCAGCATAGGGGGCCGGGAGACCCAGTACTTC,CASIGGRETQYF
.,TRBJ2-3,.,TRBV5-1,TGCGCCAGCAGCTTGGCCGGGACTCACACAGATACGCAGTATTTT,CASSLAGTHTDTQYF
.,TRBJ1-5,.,TRBV27,TGTGCCAGCAGCCCGACATCTGGGGGGCCTAGCAATCAGCCCCAGCATTTT,CASSPTSGGPSNQPQHF
TRBD2,TRBJ2-7,.,TRBV28,TGTGCCAGCAGTTTTGTCCCCCTAGCGGCCTCCTACGAGCAGTACTTC,CASSFVPLAASYEQYF
TRBD2,TRBJ2-1,.,TRBV10-1,TGCGCCAGCAGTTCGGGACTAGCGGGGGGGAATGAGCAGTTCTTC,CASSSGLAGGNEQFF
.,TRBJ2-3,.,TRBV19,TGTGCCAGTCGGGCCGGGGGCACAGATACGCAGTATTTT,CASRAGGTDTQYF
TRBD2,TRBJ2-1,.,TRBV29-1,TGCAGCGTTGAAGAGGTGCCGGGACTAGCGGGAGGGCAGTTCTTC,CSVEEVPGLAGGQFF
TRBD1,TRBJ2-3,.,TRBV29-1,TGCAGCGTTGATCAACTACAGGGGTCGGGAACAGATACGCAGTATTTT,CSVDQLQGSGTDTQYF
TRBD2,TRBJ2-1,.,TRBV6-1,TGTGCCAGCACTGAAACCGGGACTAGCGCAGGGAATGAGCAGTTCTTC,CASTETGTSAGNEQFF
TRBD2,TRBJ2-7,.,TRBV27,TGTGCCAGCAGTTTGGGCGGGAGCAGTCGCGAGCAGTACTTC,CASSLGGSSREQYF
TRBD1,TRBJ2-7,.,TRBV27,TGTGCCAGCAGTTTCCAGGACAGGGTTGGATACGAGCAGTACTTC,CASSFQDRVGYEQYF
.,TRBJ2-2,.,TRBV28,TGTGCCACTTGGGGGGCTGCCGGGGAGCTGTTTTTT,CATWGAAGELFF
.,TRBJ2-7,.,TRBV25-1,TGTGCCAGCAGTGAGGGCAGCTTCTACGAGCAGTACTTC,CASSEGSFYEQYF
.,TRBJ2-1,.,TRBV27,TGTGCCAGCAGCCTGTACAGGAGCTCCTACAATGAGCAGTTCTTC,CASSLYRSSYNEQFF
TRBD1,TRBJ1-2,.,TRBV9,TGTGCCAGCAGCCAACCAGGTAGGGGGCGCGGAGGCTACACCTTC,CASSQPGRGRGGYTF
TRBD2,TRBJ2-3,.,TRBV6-5,TGTGCCAGCAGTTGGTCTTCGCGGGAGGGTACAGATACGCAGTATTTT,CASSWSSREGTDTQYF
.,TRBJ2-7,.,TRBV2,TGTGCCAGCCGGGGGGCCGAGCAGTACTTC,CASRGAEQYF
.,TRBJ2-2,.,TRBV5-8,TGTGCCAGCAGTTATCGGGACATACGAACCGGGGAGCTGTTTTTT,CASSYRDIRTGELFF
.,TRBJ2-1,.,TRBV28,TGTGCCAGCAGTTTTGTCTTAGGTTACAATGAGCAGTTCTTC,CASSFVLGYNEQFF
TRBD1,TRBJ2-1,.,TRBV4-3,TGCGCCAGCAGCCAAGACCTTTCGGGGACAGGGCTCGTCGATGAGCAGTTCTTC,CASSQDLSGTGLVDEQFF
TRBD1,TRBJ2-5,.,TRBV30,TGTGCCTGGAGTCCAGGGGGAGAGACCCAGTACTTC,CAWSPGGETQYF
.,TRBJ2-1,.,TRBV6-5,TGTGCCAGCAGTTACTCCCTAATACACTCCTACAATGAGCAGTTCTTC,CASSYSLIHSYNEQFF
.,TRBJ1-5,.,TRBV7-9,TGTGCCAGCAAGGGACCGGGCAATCAGCCCCAGCATTTT,CASKGPGNQPQHF
.,TRBJ1-3,.,TRBV4-3,TGCGCCAGCAGCCAAGATCGGGCGTCCTCTGGAAACACCATATATTTT,CASSQDRASSGNTIYF
.,TRBJ2-3,.,TRBV27,TGTGCCAGCAGTTCCCGGGCTTCCGCGAGAGATACGCAGTATTTT,CASSSRASARDTQYF
TRBD1,TRBJ1-4,few,TRBV30,TGTGCCTGGAGGACCGGGACAGGGGGTAATGAAAAACTGTTTTTT,CAWRTGTGGNEKLFF
TRBD2,TRBJ2-7,.,TRBV27,TGTGCCAGCAGTTTACTAGCGGGAGTTAGATACGAGCAGTACTTC,CASSLLAGVRYEQYF
TRBD1,TRBJ2-3,.,TRBV25-1,TGTGCCAGCAGCCCACACAGGGGAAGCACAGATACGCAGTATTTT,CASSPHRGSTDTQYF
TRBD1,TRBJ2-6,.,TRBV13,TGTGCCAGCAGCTCCGGGACAGCCGAGTCTGGGGCCAACGTCCTGACTTTC,CASSSGTAESGANVLTF